This is a list of T cell receptor beta chains from one sample in a study of blood T cell repertoires in COVID-19. The method was immunoSEQ multiplex PCR; TCRdb's version includes in-frame clones alone and lacks a portion of them. Among about 250,000 clones listed, 88% were seen once. Sequences were obtained from peripheral blood. The receptors originated from a woman between 40 and 55 years old who had recovered from COVID-19. Both conserved end residues are part of each CDR3. Each record gives: V gene, CDR3 protein.

>TRBV6-2/TRBV6-3
CASSYRDRGNTIYF
>TRBV15
CATQLGTGTYQPQHF
>TRBV19
CASSLPLAGGSNEQFF
>TRBV6-5
CASNWLGEQFF
>TRBV7-8
CASSLARGNTEAFF
>TRBV2
CASSYDRGNQPQHF
>TRBV4-1
CASSQATQGNTEAFF
>TRBV18
CASSQGVTEAFF
>TRBV19
CASIDRPLNTEAFF
>TRBV6-5
CASSYPPGETQYF
>TRBV9
CASSVGQGAYETQYF
>TRBV29-1
CSVVGQDYGYTF
>TRBV10-2
CASSATSGGTDTQYF
>TRBV30
CAWTGQVNTEAFF
>TRBV7-2
CASSPMGRQETQYF
>TRBV10-3
CAIGGAGEKLFF
>TRBV18
CASSPQGAYGGSPLHF
>TRBV7-3
CASSPGLPGGELFF
>TRBV5-6
CASSLGGRDRDTQYF
>TRBV6-6
CASSYGLAGTDTQYF
>TRBV7-9
CASSPLAGAYEQYF
>TRBV24-1
CATSDLRGQTLGYTF
>TRBV11-3
CASSPRGQETQYF
>TRBV6-5
CASSYSRVGNTIYF
>TRBV5-1
CASSLEGGGPYEQYF
>TRBV19
CASSRNRGGDYGYTF
>TRBV11-2
CASSLLDRPQAFF
>TRBV24-1
CATSDLGGLAFDEQFF
>TRBV11-2
CASSLAGGTDTQYF
>TRBV11-3
CASRRNSNTGELFF
>TRBV5-4
CASSYDNYNSPLHF
>TRBV10-3
CAISDRPSRGADTQYF
>TRBV7-9
CASSPPGGGDEKLFF
>TRBV6-2/TRBV6-3
CASSWAGVYEQYF
>TRBV30
CAAGSRMYGYTF
>TRBV19
CASSINGLYGYTF
>TRBV5-4
CASSLGTGYVDF
>TRBV9
CASSVGLESSYNSPLHF
>TRBV7-8
CASRKGLAGGGDEQFF
>TRBV7-9
CASSQAGFPTNEKLFF